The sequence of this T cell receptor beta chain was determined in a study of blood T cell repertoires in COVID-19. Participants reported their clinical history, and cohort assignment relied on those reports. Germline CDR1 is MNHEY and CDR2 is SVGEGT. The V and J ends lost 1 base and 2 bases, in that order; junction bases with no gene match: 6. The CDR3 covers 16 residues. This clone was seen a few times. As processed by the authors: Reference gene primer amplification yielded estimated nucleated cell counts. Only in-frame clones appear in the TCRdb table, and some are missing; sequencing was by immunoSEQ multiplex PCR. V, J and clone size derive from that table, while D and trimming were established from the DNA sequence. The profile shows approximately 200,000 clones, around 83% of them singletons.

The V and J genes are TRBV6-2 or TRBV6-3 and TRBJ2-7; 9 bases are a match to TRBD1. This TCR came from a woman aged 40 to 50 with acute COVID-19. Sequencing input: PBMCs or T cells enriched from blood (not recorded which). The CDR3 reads CASSYYGTGITYEQYF. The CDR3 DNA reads TGTGCCAGCAGTTACTACGGGACAGGGATAACCTACGAGCAGTACTTC.